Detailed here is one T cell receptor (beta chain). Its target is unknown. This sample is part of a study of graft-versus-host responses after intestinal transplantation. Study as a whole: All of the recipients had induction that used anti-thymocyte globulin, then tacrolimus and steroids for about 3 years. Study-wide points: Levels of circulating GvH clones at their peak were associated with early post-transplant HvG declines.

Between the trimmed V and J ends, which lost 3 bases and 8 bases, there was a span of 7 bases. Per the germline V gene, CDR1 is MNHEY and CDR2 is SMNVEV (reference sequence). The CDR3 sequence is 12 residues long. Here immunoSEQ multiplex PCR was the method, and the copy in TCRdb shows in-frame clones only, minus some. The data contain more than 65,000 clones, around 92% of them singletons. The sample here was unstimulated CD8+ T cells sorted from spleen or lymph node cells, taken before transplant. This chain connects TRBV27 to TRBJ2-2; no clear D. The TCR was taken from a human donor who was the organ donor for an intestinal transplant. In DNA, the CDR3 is TGTGCCAGCAGTTTTCCCCTGGGGGAGCTGTTTTTT. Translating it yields CASSFPLGELFF.